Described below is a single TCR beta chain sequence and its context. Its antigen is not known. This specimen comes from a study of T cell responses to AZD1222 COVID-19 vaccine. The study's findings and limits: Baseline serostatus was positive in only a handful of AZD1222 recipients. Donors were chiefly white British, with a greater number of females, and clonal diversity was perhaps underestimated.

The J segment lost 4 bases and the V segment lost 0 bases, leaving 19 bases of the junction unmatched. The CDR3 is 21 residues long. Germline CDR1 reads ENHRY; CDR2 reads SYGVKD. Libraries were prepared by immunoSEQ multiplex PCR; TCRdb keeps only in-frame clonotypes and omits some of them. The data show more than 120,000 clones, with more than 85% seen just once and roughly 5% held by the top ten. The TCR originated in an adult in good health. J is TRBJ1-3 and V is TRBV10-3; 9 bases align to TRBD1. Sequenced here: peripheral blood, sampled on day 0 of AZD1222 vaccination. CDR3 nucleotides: TGTGCCATCAGTGAGTCGCCTCTTGGACAGGGGTTTTCCTCGTCCGGAAACACCATATATTTT. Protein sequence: CAISESPLGQGFSSSGNTIYF.